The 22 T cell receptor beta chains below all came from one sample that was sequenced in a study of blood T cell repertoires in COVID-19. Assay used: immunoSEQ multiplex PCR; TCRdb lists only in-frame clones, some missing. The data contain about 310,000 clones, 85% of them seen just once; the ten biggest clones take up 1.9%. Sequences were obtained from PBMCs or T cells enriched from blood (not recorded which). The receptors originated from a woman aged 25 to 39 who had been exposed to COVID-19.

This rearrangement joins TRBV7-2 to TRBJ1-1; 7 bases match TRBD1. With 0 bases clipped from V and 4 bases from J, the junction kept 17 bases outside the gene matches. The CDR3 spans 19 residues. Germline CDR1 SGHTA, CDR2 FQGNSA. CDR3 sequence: CASSLARGIWGLEGTEAFF. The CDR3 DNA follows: TGTGCCAGCAGCTTAGCCAGGGGGATATGGGGCCTAGAGGGCACTGAAGCTTTCTTT.

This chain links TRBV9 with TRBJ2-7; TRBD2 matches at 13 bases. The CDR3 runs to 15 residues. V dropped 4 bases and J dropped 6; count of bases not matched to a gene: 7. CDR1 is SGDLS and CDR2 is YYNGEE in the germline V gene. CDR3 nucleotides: TGTGCCAGCAGCCCACTACTAGCGGGGGGGCCCGAGCAGTACTTC. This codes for CASSPLLAGGPEQYF.

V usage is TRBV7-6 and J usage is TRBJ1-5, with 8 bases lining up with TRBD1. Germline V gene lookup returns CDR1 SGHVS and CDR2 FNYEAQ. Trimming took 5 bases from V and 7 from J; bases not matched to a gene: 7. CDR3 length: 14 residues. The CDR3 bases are TGTGCCAGCAGCACCCACAGGGGGGAACAGCCCCAGCATTTT. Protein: CASSTHRGEQPQHF. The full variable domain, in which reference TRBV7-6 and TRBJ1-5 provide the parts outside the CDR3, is GAGVSQSPRYKVTKRGQDVALRCDPISGHVSLYWYRQALGQGPEFLTYFNYEAQQDKSGLPNDRFSAERPEGSISTLTIQRTEQRDSAMYRCASSTHRGEQPQHFGDGTRLSIL.

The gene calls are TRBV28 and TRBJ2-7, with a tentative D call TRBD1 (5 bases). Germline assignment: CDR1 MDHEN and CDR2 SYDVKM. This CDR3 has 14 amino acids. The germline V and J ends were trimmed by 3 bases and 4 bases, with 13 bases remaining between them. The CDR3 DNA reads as TGTGCCAGCAGTTTCCGACAGCACGGGTACGAGCAGTACTTC. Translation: CASSFRQHGYEQYF.

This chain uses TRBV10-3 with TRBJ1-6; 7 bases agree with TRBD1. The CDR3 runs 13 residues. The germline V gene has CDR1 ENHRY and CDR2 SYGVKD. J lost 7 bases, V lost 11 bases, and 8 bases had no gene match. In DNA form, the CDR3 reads TGTGCCTCAGAGACAGGGACGAATTCACCCCTCCACTTT. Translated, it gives CASETGTNSPLHF.

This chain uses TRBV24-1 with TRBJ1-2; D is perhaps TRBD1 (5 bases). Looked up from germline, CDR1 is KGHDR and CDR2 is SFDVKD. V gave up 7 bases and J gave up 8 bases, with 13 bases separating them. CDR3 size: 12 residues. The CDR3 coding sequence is TGTGCCACCAGCTTAGCAGGGAAGGGCTACACCTTC. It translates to CATSLAGKGYTF.

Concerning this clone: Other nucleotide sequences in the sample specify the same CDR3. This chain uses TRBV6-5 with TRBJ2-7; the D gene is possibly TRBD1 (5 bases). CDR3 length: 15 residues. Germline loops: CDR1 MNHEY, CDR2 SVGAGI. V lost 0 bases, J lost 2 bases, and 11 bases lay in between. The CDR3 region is CASSYSNQGTYEQYF. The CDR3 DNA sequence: TGTGCCAGCAGTTACTCGAATCAGGGAACCTACGAGCAGTACTTC.

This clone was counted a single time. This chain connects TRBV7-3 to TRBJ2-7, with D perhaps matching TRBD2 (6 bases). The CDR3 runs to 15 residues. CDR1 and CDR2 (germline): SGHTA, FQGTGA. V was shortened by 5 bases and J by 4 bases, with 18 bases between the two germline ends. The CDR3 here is CASSARASATYEQYF. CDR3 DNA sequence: TGTGCCAGCAGCGCCAGGGCTAGCGCAACGTACGAGCAGTACTTC.

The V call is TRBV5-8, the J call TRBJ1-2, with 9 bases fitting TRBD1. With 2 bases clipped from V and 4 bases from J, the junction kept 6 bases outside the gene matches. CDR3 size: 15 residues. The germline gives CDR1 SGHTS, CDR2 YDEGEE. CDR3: CASSLSTGGVYGYTF. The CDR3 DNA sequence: TGTGCCAGCAGCTTATCTACAGGGGGCGTCTATGGCTACACCTTC. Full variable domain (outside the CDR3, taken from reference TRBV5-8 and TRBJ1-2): EAGVTQSPTHLIKTRGQQATLRCSPISGHTSVYWYQQALGLGLQFLLWYDEGEERNRGNFPPRFSGRQFPNYSSELNVNALELEDSALYLCASSLSTGGVYGYTFGSGTRLTVV.

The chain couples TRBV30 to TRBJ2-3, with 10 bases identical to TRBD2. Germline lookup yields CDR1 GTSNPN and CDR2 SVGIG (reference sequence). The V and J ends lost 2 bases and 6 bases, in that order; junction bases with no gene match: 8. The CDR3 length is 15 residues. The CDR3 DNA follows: TGTGCCTGGAGTCCGGGACTAGCGCGGGGGGATACGCAGTATTTT. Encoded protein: CAWSPGLARGDTQYF.

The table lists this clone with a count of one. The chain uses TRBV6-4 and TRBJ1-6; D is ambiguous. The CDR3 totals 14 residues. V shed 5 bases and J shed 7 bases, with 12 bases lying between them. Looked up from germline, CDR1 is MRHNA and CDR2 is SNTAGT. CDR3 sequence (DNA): TGTGCCAGCAGTCGAGAAGGACTCAATTCACCCCTCCACTTT. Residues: CASSREGLNSPLHF.

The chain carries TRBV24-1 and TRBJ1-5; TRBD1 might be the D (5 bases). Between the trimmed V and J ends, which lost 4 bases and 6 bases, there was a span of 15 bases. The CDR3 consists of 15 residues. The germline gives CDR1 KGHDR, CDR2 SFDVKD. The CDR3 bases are TGTGCCACCAGTGAGTCGGGGGGTTTGGGTCAGCCCCAGCATTTT. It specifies CATSESGGLGQPQHF.

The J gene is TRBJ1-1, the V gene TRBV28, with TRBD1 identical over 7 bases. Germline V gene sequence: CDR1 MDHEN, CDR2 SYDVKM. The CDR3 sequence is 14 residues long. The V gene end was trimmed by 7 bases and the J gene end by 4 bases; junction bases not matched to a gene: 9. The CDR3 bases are TGTGCCAGCAAATCACAGGGGATGAGCACTGAAGCTTTCTTT. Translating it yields CASKSQGMSTEAFF.

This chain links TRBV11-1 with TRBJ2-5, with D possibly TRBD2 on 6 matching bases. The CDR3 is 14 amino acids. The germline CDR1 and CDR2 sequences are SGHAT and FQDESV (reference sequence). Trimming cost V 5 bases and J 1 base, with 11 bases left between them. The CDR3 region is CASSPRTTQETQYF. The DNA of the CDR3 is TGTGCCAGCAGCCCACGGACTACCCAAGAGACCCAGTACTTC.

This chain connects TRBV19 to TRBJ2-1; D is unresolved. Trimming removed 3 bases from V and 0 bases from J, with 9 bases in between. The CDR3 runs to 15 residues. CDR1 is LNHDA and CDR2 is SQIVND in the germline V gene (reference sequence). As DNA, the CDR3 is TGTGCCAGTAGTATCAGCGTCCCCTCCTACAATGAGCAGTTCTTC. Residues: CASSISVPSYNEQFF.

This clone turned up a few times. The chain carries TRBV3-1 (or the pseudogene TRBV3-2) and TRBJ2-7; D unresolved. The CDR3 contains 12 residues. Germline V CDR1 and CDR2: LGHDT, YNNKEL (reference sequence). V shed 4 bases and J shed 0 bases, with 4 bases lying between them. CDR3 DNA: TGTGCCAGCAGCCCTAACTCCTACGAGCAGTACTTC. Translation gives CASSPNSYEQYF.

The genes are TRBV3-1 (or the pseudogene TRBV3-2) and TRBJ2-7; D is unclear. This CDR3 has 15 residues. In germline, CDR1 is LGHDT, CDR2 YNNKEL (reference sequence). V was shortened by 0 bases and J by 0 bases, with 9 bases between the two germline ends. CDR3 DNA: TGTGCCAGCAGCCAAGAACGGAGCGCCTCCTACGAGCAGTACTTC. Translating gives CASSQERSASYEQYF.

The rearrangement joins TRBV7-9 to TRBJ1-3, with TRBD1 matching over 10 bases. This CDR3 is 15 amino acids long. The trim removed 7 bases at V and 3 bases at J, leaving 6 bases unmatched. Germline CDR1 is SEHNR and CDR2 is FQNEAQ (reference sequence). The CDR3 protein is CASTTGTGVGNTIYF. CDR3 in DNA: TGTGCCAGCACCACCGGGACAGGGGTTGGAAACACCATATATTTT.

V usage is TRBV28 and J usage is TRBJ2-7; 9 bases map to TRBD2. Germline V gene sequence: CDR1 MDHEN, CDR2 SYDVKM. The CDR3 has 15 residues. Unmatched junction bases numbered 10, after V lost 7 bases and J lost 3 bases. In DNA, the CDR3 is TGTGCCAGCAAACGGGCTCTAGCGGGAAGCTACGAGCAGTACTTC. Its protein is CASKRALAGSYEQYF.

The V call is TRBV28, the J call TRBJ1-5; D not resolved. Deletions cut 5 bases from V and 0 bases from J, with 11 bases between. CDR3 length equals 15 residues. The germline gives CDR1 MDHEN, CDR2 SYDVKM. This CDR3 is CASSVGGNSNQPQHF. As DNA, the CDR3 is TGTGCCAGCAGTGTCGGCGGGAATAGCAATCAGCCCCAGCATTTT.

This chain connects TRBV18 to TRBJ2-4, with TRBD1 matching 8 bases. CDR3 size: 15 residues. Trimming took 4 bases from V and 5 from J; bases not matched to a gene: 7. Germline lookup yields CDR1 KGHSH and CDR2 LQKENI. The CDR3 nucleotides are TGTGCCAGCTCACAGGACAGGGCCGACGAAAACATTCAGTACTTC. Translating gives CASSQDRADENIQYF.

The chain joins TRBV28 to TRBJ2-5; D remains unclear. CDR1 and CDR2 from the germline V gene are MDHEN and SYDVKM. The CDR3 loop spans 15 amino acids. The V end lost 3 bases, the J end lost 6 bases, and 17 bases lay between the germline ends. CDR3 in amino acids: CASSFLVGRIKTQYF. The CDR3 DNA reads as TGTGCCAGCAGTTTTCTCGTAGGCAGGATAAAGACCCAGTACTTC.